These T cell receptor beta chains were read from a single sample in a study of T cell changes during pregnancy in multiple sclerosis. The protocol was immunoSEQ multiplex PCR, while the TCRdb copy is restricted to in-frame clones and leaves out a portion. The sample records about 40,000 clones, 75% to 95% being singletons. This sample comprised CD4+ T cells from peripheral blood mononuclear cells, obtained in the third trimester of pregnancy. The receptor set was obtained from a female donor with multiple sclerosis, enrolled in a pregnancy study. Each CDR3 is given with its conserved first and last residue. Each record gives: J gene, V gene, CDR3 protein.

TRBJ2-1 TRBV11-3 CASSLGRLAGGNEQFF
TRBJ2-2 TRBV7-3 CASSLSRLAGGRGELFF
TRBJ2-7 TRBV19 CASSPGTSGAYEQYF
TRBJ1-4 TRBV7-8 CASSLEQGWEKLFF
TRBJ2-1 TRBV7-2 CASSSSGSGGKVGEQFF
TRBJ1-2 TRBV19 CASSTQDSFFGNGYTF
TRBJ2-5 TRBV15 CATSRDLPQETQYF
TRBJ1-4 TRBV28 CASTGTRNEKLFF
TRBJ1-5 TRBV19 CASSNLRLLSNQPQHF
TRBJ2-3 TRBV4-3 CASSQAGVAGSTDTQYF
TRBJ1-2 TRBV4-2 CASSQESGGLSGYTF
TRBJ2-3 TRBV5-1 CASPQGVTSTDTQYF
TRBJ1-5 TRBV4-1 CASSQVGQDQPQHF
TRBJ2-4 TRBV7-2 CASSPKAGLAKNIQYF
TRBJ1-1 TRBV29-1 CSAGQGNTEAFF
TRBJ1-1 TRBV7-8 CASSPRDRANTEAFF
TRBJ2-5 TRBV4-3 CASSQEFRQEETQYF
TRBJ1-2 TRBV19 CASSIRGQSYGYTF
TRBJ2-1 TRBV19 CASSITGGNEQFF
TRBJ2-3 TRBV30 CAWRDQGAMGTQYF
TRBJ1-3 TRBV4-3 CASSQTGQAGGNTIYF
TRBJ2-7 TRBV7-6 CASSPGPGEQYF
TRBJ1-3 TRBV11-2 CASSGTGGAGNTIYF
TRBJ1-3 TRBV2 CASSVQGSGNTIYF
TRBJ2-5 TRBV25-1 CASSLIGDTQETQYF
NA TRBV4-3 CASTPTGITYEQYF
TRBJ2-7 TRBV30 CAWSWGTSEQYF